Listed below are T cell receptor beta chains from one sample, sequenced in a study of identical twins. One entry per CDR3 protein, called by TCRdb with MiXCR from the 5' RACE reads. The sample consists of roughly 690,000 distinct CDR3 sequences, around 6% of them appearing once. Input material: naive T cells sorted from blood. Every receptor here comes from a man aged 18 to 35 in good health. The CDR3 runs from the conserved cysteine through the conserved F or W. Each record gives: CDR3 length, D gene, clone size, V gene, J gene, CDR3 protein, CDR3 DNA. D genes are given only for firm matches. Only part of the rows carry a size: once, few, many, or a class if the clone is expanded.

length: 11; D: -; size: few; V: TRBV12-3/TRBV12-4; J: TRBJ2-1; CDR3: CASSFSYWPFF; DNA: TGTGCCAGCAGTTTTAGCTACTGGCCGTTCTTC
length: 18; D: TRBD2; size: -; V: TRBV7-2; J: TRBJ2-3; CDR3: CASSLGRTSGRSGDTQYF; DNA: TGTGCCAGCAGCTTAGGGCGGACTAGCGGGAGGTCTGGAGATACGCAGTATTTT
length: 16; D: TRBD1; size: few; V: TRBV6-1; J: TRBJ2-7; CDR3: CASSETRTGQHYEQYF; DNA: TGTGCCAGCAGTGAGACCCGGACAGGACAACACTACGAGCAGTACTTC
length: 17; D: -; size: many; V: TRBV20-1; J: TRBJ2-7; CDR3: CSARGTRRGGGHYEQYF; DNA: TGCAGTGCTAGAGGTACCAGGAGGGGCGGAGGACACTACGAGCAGTACTTC
length: 13; D: -; size: many; V: TRBV12-3/TRBV12-4; J: TRBJ2-3; CDR3: CASSILGADTQYF; DNA: TGTGCCAGCAGCATACTCGGTGCAGATACGCAGTATTTT
length: 12; D: -; size: few; V: TRBV19; J: TRBJ2-1; CDR3: CASSIGPRGKFF; DNA: TGTGCCAGTAGTATTGGCCCCCGGGGAAAGTTCTTC
length: 14; D: -; size: many; V: TRBV10-1; J: TRBJ2-5; CDR3: CASNKARDQETQYF; DNA: TGCGCCAGCAACAAAGCGAGAGACCAAGAGACCCAGTACTTC
length: 14; D: -; size: many; V: TRBV6-5; J: TRBJ2-7; CDR3: CASSYSRPSYEQYF; DNA: TGTGCCAGCAGTTACTCCAGGCCCAGCTACGAGCAGTACTTC
length: 13; D: TRBD1; size: -; V: TRBV12-3/TRBV12-4; J: TRBJ2-1; CDR3: CASSGDRRNEQFF; DNA: TGTGCCAGCAGTGGGGACAGGAGGAATGAGCAGTTCTTC
length: 12; D: TRBD1; size: many; V: TRBV7-8; J: TRBJ2-7; CDR3: CASSYPGGEQYF; DNA: TGTGCCAGCAGCTATCCAGGGGGCGAGCAGTACTTC
length: 16; D: -; size: -; V: TRBV6-5; J: TRBJ1-6; CDR3: CASSSISGGGNSPLHF; DNA: TGTGCCAGCAGTTCAATTAGCGGGGGAGGTAATTCACCCCTCCACTTT
length: 13; D: -; size: -; V: TRBV7-2; J: TRBJ2-3; CDR3: CASSLVGGNTQYF; DNA: TGTGCCAGCAGCTTAGTTGGCGGAAATACGCAGTATTTT
length: 11; D: -; size: many; V: TRBV29-1; J: TRBJ2-4; CDR3: CSVSGTRIQYF; DNA: TGCAGCGTATCCGGGACTCGTATTCAGTACTTC